The T cell receptor beta chain under discussion was sequenced for a study of beta chain features in type 1 diabetes. About the research overall: Age and gender were similar between patients and healthy donors, as were cell yields.

V was clipped by 1 base and J by 3 bases, with 9 bases between them. Germline V gene sequence: CDR1 SEHNR, CDR2 FQNEAQ (reference sequence). The CDR3 extends over 14 amino acids. Study results and caveats: All four CD4+ subsets of Type 1 diabetes patients contained TCRB CDR3s that were moderately but significantly shorter. With patients and controls alike, PCR might favor shorter templates to an equal degree.

The authors sorted CD4+ naive, central memory, regulatory and stem cell-like memory cells via CD45RO/CCR7/CD25/CD127/CD95/CD27. This clone was seen only a few times. Its antigen is not identified. The entirety of the isolated RNA underwent reverse transcription, so expressed TCRB transcripts were sequenced. The protocol was immunoSEQ multiplex PCR, while the TCRdb copy is restricted to in-frame clones and leaves out a portion. The data contain 300,000 to 400,000 clones, 7% to 9% of them singletons. This clonotype was obtained from a woman aged 18-30 years in good health. The V gene is TRBV7-9, the J gene TRBJ1-2; D may be TRBD1 (6 bases). The sequenced sample consisted of central memory CD4+ T cells from blood. The CDR3 bases are TGTGCCAGCAGCTTAGGGACAGCCTACTATGGCTACACCTTC. As protein: CASSLGTAYYGYTF.